One T cell receptor (beta chain) is described in this entry. Antigen unknown. TCRdb redid the calling of the PCR reads with MiXCR, one entry per CDR3 protein. The table records some 590,000 distinct CDR3 sequences, 25% of them present only once. The V gene's germline CDR1 is SGHTA and CDR2 FQGNSA. With V trimmed by 1 base and J by 2 bases, 6 bases remained unmatched. The CDR3 consists of 16 residues. The data stem from a study of molecular identifiers for immune sequencing clone quantification. Study findings and constraints: Spike-in Jurkat TCR RNA from a single cell reportedly registered among roughly 1.1 million naive cells.

The sample was naive CD8+ T cells from blood, with Jurkat cell RNA spiked in. Documented subset: FACS-sorted CD8+CD4-CCR7+CD45RA+ naive T cells. V is TRBV7-2 and J is TRBJ2-5; TRBD2 matches 8 bases. The TCR comes from a human donor in good health. Some libraries in this study had Jurkat cell RNA spiked in. For the CDR3, the DNA is TGTGCCAGCAGCTTAGTCCGATCGGGGGGGCAAGAGACCCAGTACTTC. Encoded protein: CASSLVRSGGQETQYF.